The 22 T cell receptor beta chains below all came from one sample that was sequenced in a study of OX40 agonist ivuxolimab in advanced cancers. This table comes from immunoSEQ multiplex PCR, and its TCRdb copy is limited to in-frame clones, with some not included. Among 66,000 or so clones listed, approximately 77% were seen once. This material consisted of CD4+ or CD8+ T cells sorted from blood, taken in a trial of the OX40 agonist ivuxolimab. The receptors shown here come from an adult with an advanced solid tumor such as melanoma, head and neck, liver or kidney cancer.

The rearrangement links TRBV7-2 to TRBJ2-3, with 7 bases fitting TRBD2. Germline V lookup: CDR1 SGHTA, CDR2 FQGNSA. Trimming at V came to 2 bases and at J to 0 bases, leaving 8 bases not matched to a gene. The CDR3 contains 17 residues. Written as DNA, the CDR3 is TGTGCCAGCAGCTTAAACCCAGCGGGGTCTAGCACAGATACGCAGTATTTT. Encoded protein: CASSLNPAGSSTDTQYF.

This CDR3 is CASSLDWAGAAGNTIYF. As DNA, the CDR3 is TGTGCCAGCAGCTTAGATTGGGCAGGGGCGGCTGGAAACACCATATATTTT. V and J are TRBV11-2 and TRBJ1-3, with D maybe TRBD1 (6 bases). Germline lookup yields CDR1 SGHAT and CDR2 FQNNGV. Trimming shortened V by 0 bases and J by 2 bases, and 14 bases separated the two germline ends. The CDR3 extends over 17 amino acids.

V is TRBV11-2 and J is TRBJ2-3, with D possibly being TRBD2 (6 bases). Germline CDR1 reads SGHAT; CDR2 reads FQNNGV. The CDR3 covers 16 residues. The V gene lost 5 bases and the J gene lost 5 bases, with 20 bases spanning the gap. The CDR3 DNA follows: TGTGCCAGCAGCCGGTGGGTGGGAGGCCTCGGAGATACGCAGTATTTT. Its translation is CASSRWVGGLGDTQYF.

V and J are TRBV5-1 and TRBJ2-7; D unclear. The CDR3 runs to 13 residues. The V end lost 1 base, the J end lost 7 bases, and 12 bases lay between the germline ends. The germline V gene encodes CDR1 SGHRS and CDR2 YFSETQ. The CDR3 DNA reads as TGCGCCAGCAGCTTGTCAGACTCGAGAGAGCAGTACTTC. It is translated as CASSLSDSREQYF.

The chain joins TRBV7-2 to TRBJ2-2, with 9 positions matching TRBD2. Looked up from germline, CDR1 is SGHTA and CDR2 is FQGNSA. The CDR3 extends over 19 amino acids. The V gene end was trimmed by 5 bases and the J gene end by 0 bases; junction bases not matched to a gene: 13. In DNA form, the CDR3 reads TGTGCCAGCAGCCCTTACAGTATCCTAGCGGGAACGAACACCGGGGAGCTGTTTTTT. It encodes CASSPYSILAGTNTGELFF.

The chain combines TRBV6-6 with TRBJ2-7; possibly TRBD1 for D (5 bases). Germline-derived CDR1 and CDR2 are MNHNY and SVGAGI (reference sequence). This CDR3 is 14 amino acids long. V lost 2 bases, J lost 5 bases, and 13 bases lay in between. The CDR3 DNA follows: TGTGCCAGCAGTTACCTGCAGGGAAGTAACGAGCAGTACTTC. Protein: CASSYLQGSNEQYF.

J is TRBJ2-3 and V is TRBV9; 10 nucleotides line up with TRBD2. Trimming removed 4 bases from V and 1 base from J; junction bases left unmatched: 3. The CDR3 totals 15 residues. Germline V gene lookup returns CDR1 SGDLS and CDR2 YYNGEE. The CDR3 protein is CASSPGLAGTDTQYF. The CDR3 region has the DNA TGTGCCAGCAGCCCAGGACTAGCGGGCACAGATACGCAGTATTTT.

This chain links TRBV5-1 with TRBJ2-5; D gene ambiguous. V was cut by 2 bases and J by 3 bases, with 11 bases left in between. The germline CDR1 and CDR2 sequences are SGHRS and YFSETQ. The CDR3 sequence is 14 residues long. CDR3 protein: CASSLSIRKETQYF. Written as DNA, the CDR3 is TGCGCCAGCAGCTTATCTATCCGAAAAGAGACCCAGTACTTC. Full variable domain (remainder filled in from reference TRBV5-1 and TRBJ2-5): KAGVTQTPRYLIKTRGQQVTLSCSPISGHRSVSWYQQTPGQGLQFLFEYFSETQRNKGNFPGRFSGRQFSNSRSEMNVSTLELGDSALYLCASSLSIRKETQYFGPGTRLLVL.

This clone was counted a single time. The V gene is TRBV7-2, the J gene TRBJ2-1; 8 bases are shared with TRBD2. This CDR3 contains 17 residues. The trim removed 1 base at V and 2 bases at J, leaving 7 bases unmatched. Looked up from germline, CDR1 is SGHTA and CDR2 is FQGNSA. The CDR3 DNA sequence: TGTGCCAGCAGCTTAGTCCCAGCGGGAGTAGCCTACAATGAGCAGTTCTTC. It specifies CASSLVPAGVAYNEQFF.

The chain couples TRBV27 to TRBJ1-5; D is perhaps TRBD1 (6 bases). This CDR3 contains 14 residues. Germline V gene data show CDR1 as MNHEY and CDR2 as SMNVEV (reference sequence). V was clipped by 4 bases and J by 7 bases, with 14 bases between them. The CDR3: CASSWSGAEQPQHF. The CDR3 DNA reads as TGTGCCAGCAGTTGGTCAGGGGCAGAACAGCCCCAGCATTTT.

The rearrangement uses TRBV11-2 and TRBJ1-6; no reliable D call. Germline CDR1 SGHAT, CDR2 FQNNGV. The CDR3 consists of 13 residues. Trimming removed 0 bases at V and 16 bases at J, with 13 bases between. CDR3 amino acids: CASSLDTDRILHF. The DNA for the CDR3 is TGTGCCAGCAGCTTAGATACGGACCGAATTCTCCACTTT.

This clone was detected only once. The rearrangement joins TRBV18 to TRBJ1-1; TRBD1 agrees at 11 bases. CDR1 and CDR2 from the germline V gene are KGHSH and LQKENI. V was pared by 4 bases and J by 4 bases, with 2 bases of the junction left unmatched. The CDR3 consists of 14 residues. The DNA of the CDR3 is TGTGCCAGCTCACGGACAGGGGGCACCACTGAAGCTTTCTTT. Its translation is CASSRTGGTTEAFF.

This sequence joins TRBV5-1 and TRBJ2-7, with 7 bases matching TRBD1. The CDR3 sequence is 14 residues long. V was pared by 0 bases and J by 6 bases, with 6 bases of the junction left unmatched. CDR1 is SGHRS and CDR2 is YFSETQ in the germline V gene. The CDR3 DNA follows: TGCGCCAGCAGCTTGGCACAGGGGTTGGGCGAGCAGTACTTC. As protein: CASSLAQGLGEQYF.

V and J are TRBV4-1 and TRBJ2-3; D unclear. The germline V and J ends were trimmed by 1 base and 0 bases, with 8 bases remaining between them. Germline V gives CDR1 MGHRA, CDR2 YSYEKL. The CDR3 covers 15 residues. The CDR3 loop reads CASSQVGTSTDTQYF. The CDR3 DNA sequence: TGCGCCAGCAGCCAAGTCGGAACTAGCACAGATACGCAGTATTTT.

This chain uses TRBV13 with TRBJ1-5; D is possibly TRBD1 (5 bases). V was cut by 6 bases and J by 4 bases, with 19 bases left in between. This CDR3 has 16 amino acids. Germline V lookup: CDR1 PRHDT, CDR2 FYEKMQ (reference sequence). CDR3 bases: TGTGCCAGCAGTCGAAAGACCACAGGTAAGAATCAGCCCCAGCATTTT. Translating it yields CASSRKTTGKNQPQHF.

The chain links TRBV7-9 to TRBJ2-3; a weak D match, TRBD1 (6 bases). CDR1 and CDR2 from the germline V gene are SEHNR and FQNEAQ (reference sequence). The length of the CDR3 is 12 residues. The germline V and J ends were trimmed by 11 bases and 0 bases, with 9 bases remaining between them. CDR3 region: CAGGESTDTQYF. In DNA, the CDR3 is TGTGCCGGGGGCGAAAGCACAGATACGCAGTATTTT.

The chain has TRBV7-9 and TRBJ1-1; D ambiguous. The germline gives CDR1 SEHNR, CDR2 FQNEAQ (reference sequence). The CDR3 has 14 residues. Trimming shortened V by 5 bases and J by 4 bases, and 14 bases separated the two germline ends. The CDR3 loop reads CASSLSRQLTEAFF. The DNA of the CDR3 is TGTGCCAGCAGCCTATCCAGACAACTCACTGAAGCTTTCTTT.

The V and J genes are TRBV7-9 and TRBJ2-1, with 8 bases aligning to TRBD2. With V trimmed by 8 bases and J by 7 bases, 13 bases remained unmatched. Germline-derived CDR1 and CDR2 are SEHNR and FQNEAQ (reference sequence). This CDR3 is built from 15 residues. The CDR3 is CASGFLVAGRNEQFF. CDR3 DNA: TGTGCCAGCGGGTTCCTTGTAGCGGGAAGGAATGAGCAGTTCTTC.

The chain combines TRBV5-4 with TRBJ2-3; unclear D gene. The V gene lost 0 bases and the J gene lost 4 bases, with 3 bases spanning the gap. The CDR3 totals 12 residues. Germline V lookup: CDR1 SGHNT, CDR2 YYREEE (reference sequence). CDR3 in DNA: TGTGCCAGCAGCTTGGACGCAGATACGCAGTATTTT. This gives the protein CASSLDADTQYF.

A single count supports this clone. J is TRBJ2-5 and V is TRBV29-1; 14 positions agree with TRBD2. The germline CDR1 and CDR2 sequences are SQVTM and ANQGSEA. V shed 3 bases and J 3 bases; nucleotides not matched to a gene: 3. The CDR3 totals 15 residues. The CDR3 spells CSVEGGLAGEETQYF. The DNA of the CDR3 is TGCAGCGTTGAGGGGGGACTAGCGGGAGAAGAGACCCAGTACTTC. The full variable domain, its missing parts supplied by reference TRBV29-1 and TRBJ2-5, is SAVISQKPSRDICQRGTSLTIQCQVDSQVTMMFWYRQQPGQSLTLIATANQGSEATYESGFVIDKFPISRPNLTFSTLTVSNMSPEDSSIYLCSVEGGLAGEETQYFGPGTRLLVL.

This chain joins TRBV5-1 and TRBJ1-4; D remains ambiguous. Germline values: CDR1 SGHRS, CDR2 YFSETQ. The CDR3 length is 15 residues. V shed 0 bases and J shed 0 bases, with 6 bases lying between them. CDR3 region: CASSLGAATNEKLFF. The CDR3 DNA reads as TGCGCCAGCAGCTTGGGGGCAGCAACTAATGAAAAACTGTTTTTT.

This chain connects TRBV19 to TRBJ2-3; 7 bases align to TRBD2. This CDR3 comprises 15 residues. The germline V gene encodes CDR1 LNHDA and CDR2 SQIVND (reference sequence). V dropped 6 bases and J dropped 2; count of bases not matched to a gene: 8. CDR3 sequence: CASRPPGGATDTQYF. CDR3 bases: TGTGCCAGTAGGCCCCCGGGAGGCGCCACAGATACGCAGTATTTT.